This passage covers 14 T cell receptor beta chains from one sample sequenced in a study of CD8+ T cells in alopecia areata. Documented treatment: oral pan-JAK inhibitor, 5-10 mg twice daily. Investigators isolated RNA and reverse transcribed it into cDNA to act as the sequencing template. Assay used: immunoSEQ multiplex PCR; TCRdb lists only in-frame clones, some missing. This sample has a few hundred thousand clones, with roughly two fifths found just once. The specimen comprised CD4+ T cells sorted from blood, sampled at roughly week 30, from a patient treated with tofacitinib. All receptors derive from a human donor with alopecia areata.

The J gene is TRBJ1-1, the V gene TRBV27, with 7 bases lining up with TRBD1. CDR3 length equals 15 residues. J was trimmed by 4 bases and V by 4 bases; bases with no gene match: 9. Germline V CDR1 and CDR2: MNHEY, SMNVEV (reference sequence). The chain's CDR3 is CASSSPYRGGTEAFF. The CDR3 bases are TGTGCCAGCAGTTCCCCGTACAGGGGAGGCACTGAAGCTTTCTTT.

The chain joins TRBV10-3 to TRBJ2-7; 8 bases match TRBD2. Per the germline V gene, CDR1 is ENHRY and CDR2 is SYGVKD. The V gene end was trimmed by 6 bases and the J gene end by 0 bases; junction bases not matched to a gene: 4. The CDR3 runs to 14 residues. The CDR3 region is CAIRGAGDSYEQYF. The CDR3 nucleotides are TGTGCCATCAGAGGAGCGGGGGACTCCTACGAGCAGTACTTC.

The genes are TRBV20-1 and TRBJ1-2; D unclear. Per the germline V gene, CDR1 is DFQATT and CDR2 is SNEGSKA (reference sequence). V was clipped by 6 bases and J by 5 bases, with 10 bases between them. The CDR3 runs to 11 residues. The CDR3 DNA sequence: TGCAGTGCGACGAGCGAATATGGCTACACCTTC. Amino acid sequence: CSATSEYGYTF.

V and J are TRBV11-2 and TRBJ2-7, with D tentatively TRBD2 (6 bases). Trimming took off 3 bases at V and 4 bases at J, with 7 bases between the two ends. The CDR3 runs 12 residues. CDR1 SGHAT and CDR2 FQNNGV come from the germline V gene. In DNA form, the CDR3 reads TGTGCCAGCAGCTTTAGCGGTTACGAGCAGTACTTC. Amino acids: CASSFSGYEQYF.

The chain is built from TRBV2 and TRBJ1-3; tentative D call: TRBD1 (5 bases). CDR1 is SNHLY and CDR2 is FYNNEI in the germline V gene. The germline V and J ends were trimmed by 2 bases and 1 base, with 9 bases remaining between them. This CDR3 is built from 15 residues. CDR3 amino acids: CASSEQTASGNTIYF. The CDR3 DNA is TGTGCCAGCAGTGAACAGACAGCATCTGGAAACACCATATATTTT.

This chain connects TRBV15 to TRBJ1-2, with 9 positions matching TRBD1. This CDR3 has 15 residues. CDR1 is LNHNV and CDR2 is YYDKDF in the germline V gene (reference sequence). Germline trimming cut 0 bases from V and 4 bases from J; bases unmatched to any gene: 3. Here the CDR3 DNA reads TGTGCCACCAGCAGAGACACAGGGGGCGGCTATGGCTACACCTTC. Translated: CATSRDTGGGYGYTF.

The V and J genes are TRBV6-5 and TRBJ1-2, with TRBD1 matching 8 bases. The V gene's germline CDR1 is MNHEY and CDR2 SVGAGI. The CDR3 runs to 14 residues. V was pared by 7 bases and J by 6 bases, with 10 bases of the junction left unmatched. CDR3 sequence reads: CASIAQQGVNGYTF. In nucleotides, the CDR3 is TGTGCCAGCATCGCCCAACAGGGGGTCAATGGCTACACCTTC.

This clone occurred a few times. The chain carries TRBV19 and TRBJ2-7; the match to TRBD1 covers 9 bases. The CDR3 spans 15 residues. J gave up 6 bases and V 4 bases, and 10 bases lay outside the gene matches. Per germline, CDR1 LNHDA and CDR2 SQIVND (reference sequence). As DNA, the CDR3 is TGTGCCAGTAGTACCCGGGACAGGGTAGTCGTCGAGCAGTACTTC. Amino acid sequence: CASSTRDRVVVEQYF.

This clone was recorded a few times. V usage is TRBV7-3 and J usage is TRBJ2-5, with D possibly being TRBD1 (7 bases). This CDR3 contains 15 residues. CDR1 is SGHTA, CDR2 FQGTGA, per germline. V shed 2 bases and J shed 4 bases, with 14 bases lying between them. The CDR3 nucleotides read TGTGCCAGCAGCTTAGTCGGAGGGGGCGGAGAGACCCAGTACTTC. Amino acid sequence: CASSLVGGGGETQYF.

This sequence joins TRBV7-2 and TRBJ2-7; no clear D gene. V was trimmed by 2 bases and J by 0 bases, leaving 11 bases between them. Germline V gene sequence: CDR1 SGHTA, CDR2 FQGNSA. This CDR3 is 15 amino acids long. The CDR3 is CASSLHEAVSYEQYF. The CDR3, as DNA: TGTGCCAGCAGCTTACACGAGGCGGTCTCCTACGAGCAGTACTTC.

DNA of the CDR3: TGCGCCAGCAGACACCTAGCGGGCCAAGAGACCCAGTACTTC. The encoded protein is CASRHLAGQETQYF. V usage is TRBV5-1 and J usage is TRBJ2-5; 8 bases map to TRBD2. Germline V gene lookup returns CDR1 SGHRS and CDR2 YFSETQ. Germline trimming cut 5 bases from V and 1 base from J; bases unmatched to any gene: 4. The CDR3 sequence is 14 residues long.

The chain uses TRBV11-2 and TRBJ1-1; 7 bases line up with TRBD1. This CDR3 has 15 amino acids. From germline, CDR1 is SGHAT and CDR2 FQNNGV. V lost 7 bases, J lost 0 bases, and 8 bases stayed unmatched. CDR3 in amino acids: CASTLTGMMNTEAFF. CDR3 nucleotides: TGTGCCAGCACCTTGACAGGGATGATGAACACTGAAGCTTTCTTT.

This sequence joins TRBV7-2 and TRBJ2-1; tentative D call: TRBD2 (5 bases). The CDR3 is 16 amino acids. Deletions cut 5 bases from V and 0 bases from J, with 14 bases between. Looked up from germline, CDR1 is SGHTA and CDR2 is FQGNSA. The CDR3 region is CASSPGERSSYNEQFF. The CDR3 DNA reads as TGTGCCAGCAGCCCCGGTGAGCGGAGCTCCTACAATGAGCAGTTCTTC.

This clone has just a few counts. The chain uses TRBV2 and TRBJ2-4, with D unresolved. This CDR3 has 16 residues. Germline CDR1 reads SNHLY; CDR2 reads FYNNEI. Trimming removed 6 bases from V and 0 bases from J, with 15 bases in between. CDR3 DNA sequence: TGTGCCAGCAGGGAGTTTAGCAGAAGAGCCAAAAACATTCAGTACTTC. Translated, it gives CASREFSRRAKNIQYF.